What follows describes a single T cell receptor beta chain. Its antigen is unknown. Germline lookup yields CDR1 SGDLS and CDR2 YYNGEE. The junction had 3 bases not matched to a gene; V was cut back by 0 bases and J by 5 bases. The CDR3 is 14 residues long. The data are from a study of cytomegalovirus exposure and HLA in healthy donors. Overall study results and limits: An analysis that was carried out later associated 15,000 to 20,000 TCR beta sequences with HLA alleles at 0.05 false discovery rate. Common viral pathogens were later found to be apparently linked to several of the most significant clusters. Presence/absence comparisons presumed near-even sequencing depth among donors.

60 Vbeta and 13 Jbeta primers were used in PCR. Generated by immunoSEQ multiplex PCR, the TCRdb table keeps only in-frame clones and is missing some. The sample table sets out some 130,000 clones. Material for sequencing was PBMCs. The V call is TRBV9, the J call TRBJ2-3; 7 bases are a match to TRBD2. This receptor was obtained from a man in his late teens or twenties in good health and CMV-seronegative. DNA for the CDR3: TGTGCCAGCAGCGTAGCTACGGGGGGAGATACGCAGTATTTT. This gives the protein CASSVATGGDTQYF.